The 10 T cell receptor beta chains presented below share a single source sample, sequenced in a study of spatial heterogeneity in lung cancer. Using its own MiXCR run on the 5' RACE reads, TCRdb lists one record per CDR3 protein. This sample has 25,000 to 35,000 distinct CDR3 sequences, with around 9.3% found just once. Time point defined: blood at routine non-recurrence follow-up after resection. The specimen was PBMCs, collected at follow-up. Source of these receptors: a female donor with early-stage non-small cell lung cancer.

This clonotype was counted ten times or more. V and J are TRBV7-8 and TRBJ2-5; 9 bases align to TRBD2. Per the germline V gene, CDR1 is SGHVS and CDR2 is FQNEAQ. The CDR3 runs 18 residues. V gave up 5 bases and J gave up 3 bases; unmatched junction bases: 16. The chain's CDR3 is CASSPPIRLAGAKETQYF. For the CDR3, the DNA is TGTGCCAGCAGCCCCCCCATCCGGTTAGCGGGGGCCAAAGAGACCCAGTACTTC.

This clonotype was picked up a small number of times. The chain links TRBV5-1 to TRBJ1-6; the match to TRBD1 covers 9 bases. J was trimmed by 1 base and V by 5 bases; bases with no gene match: 7. The V gene's germline CDR1 is SGHRS and CDR2 YFSETQ. The CDR3 has 17 amino acids. The DNA of the CDR3 is TGCGCCAGCAGATCAACAGGGGGCAGGTCCTATAATTCACCCCTCCACTTT. This encodes CASRSTGGRSYNSPLHF. The whole variable domain, remainder taken from reference TRBV5-1 and TRBJ1-6, is KAGVTQTPRYLIKTRGQQVTLSCSPISGHRSVSWYQQTPGQGLQFLFEYFSETQRNKGNFPGRFSGRQFSNSRSEMNVSTLELGDSALYLCASRSTGGRSYNSPLHFGNGTRLTVT.

This clonotype was seen repeatedly, ten times or more. The rearrangement links TRBV14 to TRBJ2-7; the D is unclear. The V end lost 1 base, the J end lost 6 bases, and 10 bases lay between the germline ends. CDR3 length equals 13 residues. Germline-derived CDR1 and CDR2 are SGHDN and FVKESK. CDR3 sequence: CASSQVLLSEQYF. The CDR3, as DNA: TGTGCCAGCAGCCAAGTCCTCCTGAGCGAGCAGTACTTC.

Many counts were recorded for this clonotype. The rearrangement joins TRBV4-2 to TRBJ2-5, with D possibly matching TRBD2 (5 bases). V gave up 0 bases and J gave up 4 bases, with 12 bases separating them. The CDR3 totals 15 residues. Germline V lookup: CDR1 LGHNA, CDR2 YNFKEQ. CDR3 region: CASSQEPHSVETQYF. CDR3 nucleotides: TGTGCCAGCAGCCAAGAACCCCATAGCGTAGAGACCCAGTACTTC.

The table lists this clonotype with many counts. This chain uses TRBV30 with TRBJ2-3; tentatively, D is TRBD2 (5 bases). The CDR3 length is 14 residues. The germline V gene has CDR1 GTSNPN and CDR2 SVGIG (reference sequence). Trimming shortened V by 2 bases and J by 4 bases, and 13 bases separated the two germline ends. CDR3 sequence reads: CAWSSGLFADTQYF. DNA for the CDR3: TGTGCCTGGAGTAGCGGCCTTTTTGCAGATACGCAGTATTTT.

The CDR3 loop reads CASSLSADSYNEQFF. As DNA, the CDR3 is TGCGCCAGCAGCTTGAGCGCGGATTCCTACAATGAGCAGTTCTTC. The chain recombines TRBV5-1 with TRBJ2-1; no definite D call. This CDR3 has 15 amino acids. Germline values: CDR1 SGHRS, CDR2 YFSETQ. V gave up 1 base and J gave up 1 base, with 9 bases separating them.

This clonotype was seen only a few times. The chain links TRBV6-1 to TRBJ1-6, with 7 bases identical to TRBD1. CDR3 length: 14 amino acids. The ends lost 8 bases at V and 6 bases at J; junction bases unmatched: 7. Per germline, CDR1 MNHNS and CDR2 SASEGT. CDR3 residues: CASSGGQINSPLHF. As DNA, the CDR3 is TGTGCCAGCTCAGGGGGGCAGATTAATTCACCCCTCCACTTT.

The table lists this clonotype with a few counts. V is TRBV5-1 and J is TRBJ2-1, with 11 nucleotides matching TRBD2. V gave up 0 bases and J gave up 4 bases; unmatched junction bases: 6. The CDR3 sequence is 17 residues long. Germline V gene lookup returns CDR1 SGHRS and CDR2 YFSETQ. The CDR3 spells CASSLVTSGDGYNEQFF. The DNA for the CDR3 is TGCGCCAGCAGCTTGGTGACTAGCGGGGATGGATACAATGAGCAGTTCTTC.

This clonotype was seen a few times. This chain connects TRBV2 to TRBJ1-1, with D possibly being TRBD1 (5 bases). Trimming removed 5 bases from V and 1 base from J, with 17 bases in between. The CDR3 has 16 amino acids. Per the germline V gene, CDR1 is SNHLY and CDR2 is FYNNEI. The chain's CDR3 is CASSHFRDYPNTEAFF. CDR3 nucleotides: TGTGCCAGCAGTCATTTCCGGGACTATCCGAACACTGAAGCTTTCTTT.

This clonotype was observed at least ten times. This sequence joins TRBV2 and TRBJ2-7, with D perhaps given as TRBD1 or TRBD2 (5 bases each). The V gene's germline CDR1 is SNHLY and CDR2 FYNNEI. Trimming pared 10 bases from V and 2 bases from J, leaving 15 bases between. This CDR3 is built from 13 residues. The CDR3 bases are TGTGCCAACCTCGACCCGGGACCCTACGAGCAGTACTTC. The encoded protein is CANLDPGPYEQYF.